This TCR beta chain was captured by sequencing in a study of Graves' ophthalmopathy and Graves' hyperthyroidism. Overall study findings and caveats: The model reached 70.59% sensitivity and roughly 72% specificity for predicting ophthalmopathy progression. Blood also carried most expanded thyroid clonotypes exceeding 0.001 frequency. A model of 13 signatures distinguished ophthalmopathy from stable hyperthyroidism at approximately 90% sensitivity and roughly 81% specificity.

The sample holds many counts of this clonotype. Its target is not known. Amplification targeted the TCR beta CDR3 regions, with RNA transcripts as the source material. RT-PCR in the first round used HTBI primers; a second-round multiplex PCR followed. Each CDR3 protein is one row after TCRdb ran MiXCR on the multiplex PCR reads. The sample includes over a million distinct CDR3 sequences, around a third of them seen just once. Unmatched junction bases numbered 9, after V lost 5 bases and J lost 6 bases. This CDR3 has 14 residues. Germline CDR1 SGHRS, CDR2 YFSETQ. The TCR comes from an adult man with Graves' hyperthyroidism. The J gene is TRBJ1-2, the V gene TRBV5-1, with 8 bases lining up with TRBD1. What was sequenced was peripheral blood or thyroid tissue (not recorded which). The CDR3 region has the DNA TGCGCCAGCAGTGACCTAGACAGGGGCAATGGCTACACCTTC. It yields the protein CASSDLDRGNGYTF.